This passage covers 6 T cell receptor beta chains from one sample sequenced in a study of spatial heterogeneity in lung cancer. Time point denoted: sample taken at primary tumor resection. Sequencing was performed on whole RNA extracted from tumor and nontumor lung tissue, or from frozen PBMC, and the material was left unsorted. TCRdb redid the calling of the 5' RACE reads with MiXCR, one entry per CDR3 protein. The profile covers 8,100 or so distinct CDR3 sequences, with around 5% appearing a single time and roughly two fifths taken by the ten largest. The sample consisted of PBMCs, taken at surgery. The receptor source for this set is a male donor with early-stage non-small cell lung cancer.

Ten or more counts support this clonotype. The chain links TRBV28 to TRBJ2-1; D is possibly TRBD1 or TRBD2 (5 bases each). The CDR3 spans 16 residues. V shed 3 bases and J shed 9 bases, with 21 bases lying between them. Germline values: CDR1 MDHEN, CDR2 SYDVKM. The CDR3 coding sequence is TGTGCCAGCAGTTTCCCTGGTTGGCGTACGGGGCCTGAGCAGTTCTTC. It specifies CASSFPGWRTGPEQFF.

This clonotype came up many times. The gene calls are TRBV27 and TRBJ2-2; D is uncertain. The germline V gene has CDR1 MNHEY and CDR2 SMNVEV (reference sequence). Deletions cut 6 bases from V and 0 bases from J, with 11 bases between. CDR3 size: 15 residues. Here the CDR3 DNA reads TGTGCCAGCAGATGGTCGCGGTCGAACACCGGGGAGCTGTTTTTT. Translating it yields CASRWSRSNTGELFF.

This clonotype was seen ten or more times. V is TRBV19 and J is TRBJ2-5; D might be TRBD2 (6 bases). Germline CDR1 is LNHDA and CDR2 is SQIVND (reference sequence). The CDR3 is 15 residues long. The V gene lost 10 bases and the J gene lost 0 bases, with 18 bases spanning the gap. The CDR3 reads CATTTGTEYQETQYF. The CDR3, as DNA: TGTGCCACTACAACCGGGACTGAGTACCAAGAGACCCAGTACTTC. The full variable domain, its missing parts supplied by reference TRBV19 and TRBJ2-5, is DGGITQSPKYLFRKEGQNVTLSCEQNLNHDAMYWYRQDPGQGLRLIYYSQIVNDFQKGDIAEGYSVSREKKESFPLTVTSAQKNPTAFYLCATTTGTEYQETQYFGPGTRLLVL.

Comment on this clonotype: A read error may explain this, as a much larger clone is one base away. The CDR3 is CASSPDSTYGQYF. The CDR3 DNA sequence: TGTGCCAGCAGCCCCGACAGCACCTACGGGCAGTACTTC. The chain carries TRBV9 and TRBJ2-7; D perhaps matches TRBD1 (5 bases). The CDR3 sequence is 13 residues long. Germline V gives CDR1 SGDLS, CDR2 YYNGEE.

This clonotype was seen only a few times. This chain links TRBV5-5 with TRBJ2-5; no clear D. This CDR3 comprises 13 residues. Per germline, CDR1 SGHKS and CDR2 YYEKEE (reference sequence). Trimming pared 3 bases from V and 5 bases from J, leaving 11 bases between. CDR3 nucleotides: TGTGCCAGCAGCTCCTTATGGCAGGAGACCCAGTACTTC. This translates into CASSSLWQETQYF.

This clonotype was detected many times. The chain recombines TRBV6-1 with TRBJ2-7, with no clear D. The V gene's germline CDR1 is MNHNS and CDR2 SASEGT. The CDR3 loop spans 14 amino acids. Trimming removed 6 bases from V and 5 bases from J, with 17 bases in between. The CDR3 DNA follows: TGTGCCAGCAGGGGGATTTTACGGATCCACGAGCAGTACTTC. It yields the protein CASRGILRIHEQYF.